This T cell receptor (beta chain) comes out of a study of identical twins. Points from the study as a whole: The abundant beta clonotypes from cord blood had fewer insertions, and memory repertoires had none of this. With monozygotic twins, out-of-frame TCR alpha sharing exceeded what models estimated.

The ends were cut back, 2 bases at V and 4 bases at J, with 8 bases in the middle. The germline V gene has CDR1 DFQATT and CDR2 SNEGSKA (reference sequence). There are 12 residues in the CDR3. Worth noting for this clonotype: Its specificity is unknown.

Among all donors, each was a healthy Caucasian. Addition of a universal primer site occurred through template switching, and cDNA carried unique molecular identifiers. Using its own MiXCR run on the 5' RACE reads, TCRdb lists one record per CDR3 protein. The table lists more than 1.5 million distinct CDR3 sequences, roughly 35% of them singletons. This sequence originates from a newborn girl in good health. The V call is TRBV20-1, the J call TRBJ1-2; D not resolved. The sequenced material came from cord blood. CDR3 residues: CSARTVSYGYTF. DNA for the CDR3: TGCAGTGCTAGAACAGTGAGCTATGGCTACACCTTC.